These T cell receptor beta chains were read from a single sample in a study of radiotherapy plus CTLA-4 blockade in lung cancer. Produced via immunoSEQ multiplex PCR; TCRdb's table is partial and in-frame only. The sample shows tens of thousands of clones, roughly 63% of them seen only once. The sequenced sample was peripheral blood, obtained from a patient treated with radiotherapy plus ipilimumab. The receptor source for this set is a human donor with non-small cell lung cancer who had a partial response to radiotherapy plus ipilimumab. The CDR3 runs from the conserved cysteine through the conserved F or W.

J gene,V gene,CDR3 protein
TRBJ2-6,TRBV6-5,CASSPGTAGANVLTF
TRBJ2-7,TRBV9,CASSVGMTGSYEQYF
TRBJ1-4,TRBV5-4,CASSLALGQKNEKLFF
TRBJ2-7,TRBV6-6,CASSYLEASSYEQYF
TRBJ1-5,TRBV10-2,CASGEGRGQPQHF
TRBJ2-1,TRBV5-1,CASSLQSGSYNEQFF
TRBJ2-3,TRBV9,CASSSSGGPGDTQYF
TRBJ2-7,TRBV18,CASSPPAGWESEQYF
TRBJ1-6,TRBV28,CASTWGGGSYNSPLHF
TRBJ1-2,TRBV9,CASSRSLSLGGVDYGYTF
TRBJ2-1,TRBV7-9,CASSPRAGGAGGVNEQFF
TRBJ1-5,TRBV7-9,CASSGTGSQPQHF
TRBJ2-1,TRBV7-9,CASSLARTRNDEQFF
TRBJ1-1,TRBV5-1,CASSPAALPGSTEAFF
TRBJ2-1,TRBV5-4,CASSSPGLQTYNEQFF
TRBJ2-2,TRBV5-1,CASSLAQSGELFF
TRBJ2-7,TRBV18,CASSPWTGGHEQYF
TRBJ2-2,TRBV19,CATGARANTGELFF
TRBJ2-5,TRBV30,CALGGGQETQYF
TRBJ2-4,TRBV6-6,CASSQGLTKNIQYF
TRBJ2-5,TRBV30,CAWSQGGETQYF
TRBJ2-3,TRBV5-1,CASSSRQGLTDTQYF
TRBJ2-2,TRBV29-1,CSVEEDAGGLGGELFF
TRBJ2-1,TRBV7-9,CASMHGEGASLYEQFF
TRBJ2-3,TRBV5-1,CASSLSGGPSLTDTQYF
TRBJ2-7,TRBV10-2,CASSATGPPYEQYF
TRBJ1-4,TRBV6-6,CASRAEQGTGPLKLFF
TRBJ2-2,TRBV7-8,CASSPHTSLDTGELFF
TRBJ1-5,TRBV29-1,CSVAQGAGQPQHF
NA,TRBV30,CAWSVLGWVAGGIGTYEQYF
TRBJ2-3,TRBV2,CASSEGRSDTQYF
NA,TRBV5-1,CASSLGTGTLSYEQYF
TRBJ1-2,TRBV2,CASSYGTPTTNYGYTF
TRBJ2-1,TRBV5-1,CASSLPVPRGGSNEQFF
TRBJ2-2,TRBV18,CASSPVFGQANTGELFF
TRBJ2-7,TRBV7-8,CASSLVGERVNAYEQYF
TRBJ2-3,TRBV19,CASRGAGGLTDTQYF
TRBJ1-3,TRBV10-3,CAISESQGQGRGGNTIYF
TRBJ1-2,TRBV2,CASSEAGLEGYTF
TRBJ2-7,TRBV4-1,CASSQDITADYEQYF
TRBJ2-7,TRBV19,CASKGPGTGNSYEQYF
TRBJ2-7,TRBV11-2,CASSWTGIGFEQYF
TRBJ2-3,TRBV29-1,CSDLAGGTDTQYF
TRBJ2-7,TRBV6-1,CASPSDSPGYEQYF
TRBJ2-5,TRBV19,CASSIGWVSGQETQYF
TRBJ1-5,TRBV4-1,CASSQAGNNQPQHF